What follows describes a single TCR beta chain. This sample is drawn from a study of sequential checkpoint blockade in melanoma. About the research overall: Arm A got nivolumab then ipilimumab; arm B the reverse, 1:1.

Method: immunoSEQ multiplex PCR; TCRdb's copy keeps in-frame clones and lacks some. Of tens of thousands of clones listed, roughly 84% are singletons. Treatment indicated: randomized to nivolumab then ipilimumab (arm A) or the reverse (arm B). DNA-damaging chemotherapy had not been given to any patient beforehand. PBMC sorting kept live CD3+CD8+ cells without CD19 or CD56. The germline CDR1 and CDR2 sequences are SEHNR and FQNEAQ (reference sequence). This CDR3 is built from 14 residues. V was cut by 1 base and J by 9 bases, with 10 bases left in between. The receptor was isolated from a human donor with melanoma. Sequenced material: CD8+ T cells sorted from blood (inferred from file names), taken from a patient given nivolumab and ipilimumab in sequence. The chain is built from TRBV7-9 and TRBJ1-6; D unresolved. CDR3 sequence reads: CASSLVRDPSPLHF. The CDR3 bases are TGTGCCAGCAGCTTAGTCCGGGATCCTTCACCCCTCCACTTT.